This T cell receptor (beta chain) originates from a study of blood T cells in healthy people across ages. In the case of this clonotype: Its antigen is currently unknown.

Together with a sample-barcoded 5' primer, a J-beta primer mix was included in a second PCR lasting about 6 to 11 cycles. Paired-end reads containing CDR3 totaled no fewer than 2.5 million for each sample. One entry per CDR3 protein results from TCRdb running MiXCR on the 5' RACE reads. This table has around 990,000 distinct CDR3 sequences, approximately 38% appearing once. Researchers report isolating at least 7 million PBMCs per sample. The J segment lost 6 bases and the V segment lost 5 bases, leaving 9 bases of the junction unmatched. This CDR3 spans 16 amino acids. Germline V gene data show CDR1 as LNHDA and CDR2 as SQIVND (reference sequence). Study outcomes and limitations: While age rose, TCR beta diversity per million T cells dropped in a roughly linear way. It was held that diversity estimates obtained from one million T cells represented underestimates.

The V call is TRBV19, the J call TRBJ1-5, with TRBD1 matching over 11 bases. The material sequenced was blood. The TCR sequence derives from a man between 18 and 29 years old in good health. As DNA, the CDR3 is TGTGCCAGTAGTTGGACAGGGGGCAAAAGGAGTCAGCCCCAGCATTTT. It translates to CASSWTGGKRSQPQHF.